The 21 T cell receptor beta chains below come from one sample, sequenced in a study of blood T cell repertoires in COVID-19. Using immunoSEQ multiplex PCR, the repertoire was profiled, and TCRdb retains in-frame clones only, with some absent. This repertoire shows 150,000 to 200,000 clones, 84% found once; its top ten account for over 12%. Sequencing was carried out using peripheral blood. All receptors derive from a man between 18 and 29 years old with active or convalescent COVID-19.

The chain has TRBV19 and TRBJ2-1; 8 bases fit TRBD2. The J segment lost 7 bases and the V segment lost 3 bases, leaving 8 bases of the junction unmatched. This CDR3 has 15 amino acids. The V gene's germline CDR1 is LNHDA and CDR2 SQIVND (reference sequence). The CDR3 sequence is CASSIYGRALNEQFF. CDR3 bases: TGTGCCAGTAGTATTTACGGGAGGGCCTTAAATGAGCAGTTCTTC. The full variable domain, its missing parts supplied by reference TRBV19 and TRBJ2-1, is DGGITQSPKYLFRKEGQNVTLSCEQNLNHDAMYWYRQDPGQGLRLIYYSQIVNDFQKGDIAEGYSVSREKKESFPLTVTSAQKNPTAFYLCASSIYGRALNEQFFGPGTRLTVL.

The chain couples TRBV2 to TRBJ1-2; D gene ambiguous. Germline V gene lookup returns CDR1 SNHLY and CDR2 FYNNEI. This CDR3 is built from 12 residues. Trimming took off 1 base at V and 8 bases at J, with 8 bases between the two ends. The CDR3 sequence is CASSEDREGYTF. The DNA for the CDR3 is TGTGCCAGCAGTGAAGACCGGGAGGGCTACACCTTC.

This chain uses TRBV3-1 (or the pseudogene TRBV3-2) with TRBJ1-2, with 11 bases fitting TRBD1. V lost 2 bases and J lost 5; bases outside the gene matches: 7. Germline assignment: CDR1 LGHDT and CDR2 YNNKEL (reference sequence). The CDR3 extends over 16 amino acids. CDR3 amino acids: CASSQTRTGGLYGYTF. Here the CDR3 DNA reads TGTGCCAGCAGCCAAACCCGGACAGGGGGCTTATATGGCTACACCTTC.

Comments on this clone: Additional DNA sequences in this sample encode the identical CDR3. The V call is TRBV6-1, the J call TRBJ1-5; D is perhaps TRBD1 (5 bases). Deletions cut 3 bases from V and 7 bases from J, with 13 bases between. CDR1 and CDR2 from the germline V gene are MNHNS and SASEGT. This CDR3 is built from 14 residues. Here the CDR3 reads CASSDSQAGQPQHF. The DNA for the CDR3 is TGTGCCAGCAGTGATTCTCAGGCAGGGCAGCCCCAGCATTTT.

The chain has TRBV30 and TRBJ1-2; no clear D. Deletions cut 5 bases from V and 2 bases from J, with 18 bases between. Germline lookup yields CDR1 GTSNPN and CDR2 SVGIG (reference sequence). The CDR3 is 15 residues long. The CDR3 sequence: CAWELGGRPNYGYTF. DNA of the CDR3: TGTGCCTGGGAGCTAGGAGGCAGACCAAACTATGGCTACACCTTC.

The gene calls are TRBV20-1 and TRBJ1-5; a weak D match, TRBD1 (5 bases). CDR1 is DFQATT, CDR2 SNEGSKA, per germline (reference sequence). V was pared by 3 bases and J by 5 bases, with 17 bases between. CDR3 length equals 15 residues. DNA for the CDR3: TGCAGTGCTAGTCGCTCGCGGGGGAACTATCAGCCCCAGCATTTT. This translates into CSASRSRGNYQPQHF.

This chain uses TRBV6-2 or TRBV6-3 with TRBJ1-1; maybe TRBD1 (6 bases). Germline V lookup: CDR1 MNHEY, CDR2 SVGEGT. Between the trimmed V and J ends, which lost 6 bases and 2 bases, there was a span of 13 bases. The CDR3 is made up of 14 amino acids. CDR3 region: CASSPRGSNTEAFF. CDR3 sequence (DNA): TGTGCCAGCAGCCCGAGGGGGTCCAACACTGAAGCTTTCTTT.

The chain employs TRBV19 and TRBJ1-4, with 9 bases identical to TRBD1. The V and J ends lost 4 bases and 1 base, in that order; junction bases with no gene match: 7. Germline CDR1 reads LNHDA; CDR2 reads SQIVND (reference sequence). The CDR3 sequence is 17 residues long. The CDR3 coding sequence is TGTGCCAGTAGTACCCCGGGACAGGGCCGAACTAATGAAAAACTGTTTTTT. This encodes CASSTPGQGRTNEKLFF.

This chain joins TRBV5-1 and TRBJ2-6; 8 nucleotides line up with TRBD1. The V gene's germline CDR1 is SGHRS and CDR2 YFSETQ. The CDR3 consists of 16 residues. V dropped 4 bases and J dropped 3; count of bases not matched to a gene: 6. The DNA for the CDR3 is TGCGCCAGCAGCCACCAGGGGGCGGTTGGGGCCAACGTCCTGACTTTC. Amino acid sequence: CASSHQGAVGANVLTF.

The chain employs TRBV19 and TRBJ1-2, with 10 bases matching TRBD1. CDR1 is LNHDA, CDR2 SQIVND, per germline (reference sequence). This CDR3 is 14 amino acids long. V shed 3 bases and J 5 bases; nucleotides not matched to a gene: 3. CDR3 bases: TGTGCCAGTAGTATCGGGACAGGGGCATATGGCTACACCTTC. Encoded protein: CASSIGTGAYGYTF.

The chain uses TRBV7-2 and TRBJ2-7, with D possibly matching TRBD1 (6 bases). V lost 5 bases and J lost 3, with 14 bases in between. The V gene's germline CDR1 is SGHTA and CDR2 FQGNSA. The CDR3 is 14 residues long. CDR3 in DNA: TGTGCCAGCAGCATCTACAGGGACCTCTACGAGCAGTACTTC. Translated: CASSIYRDLYEQYF.

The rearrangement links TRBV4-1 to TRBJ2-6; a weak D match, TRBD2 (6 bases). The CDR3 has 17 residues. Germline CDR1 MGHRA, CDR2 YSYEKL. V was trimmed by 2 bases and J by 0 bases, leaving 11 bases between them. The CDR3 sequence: CASSQQEGNSGANVLTF. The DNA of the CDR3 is TGCGCCAGCAGCCAACAGGAGGGTAACTCTGGGGCCAACGTCCTGACTTTC.

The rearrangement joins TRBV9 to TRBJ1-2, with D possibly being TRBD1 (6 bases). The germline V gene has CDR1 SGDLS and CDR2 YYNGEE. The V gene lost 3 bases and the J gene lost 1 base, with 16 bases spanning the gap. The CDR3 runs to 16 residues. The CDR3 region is CASSGSRGLLNYGYTF. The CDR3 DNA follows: TGTGCCAGCAGCGGCTCCAGGGGATTGCTTAACTATGGCTACACCTTC.

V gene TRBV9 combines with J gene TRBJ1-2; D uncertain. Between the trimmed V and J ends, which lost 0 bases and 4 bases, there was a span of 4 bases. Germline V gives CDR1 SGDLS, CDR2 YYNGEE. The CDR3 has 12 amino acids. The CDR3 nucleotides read TGTGCCAGCAGCGTAGTCGGCTATGGCTACACCTTC. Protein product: CASSVVGYGYTF.

This chain's CDR3 is CASSFSEGTIYF. CDR3 nucleotides: TGTGCCAGCAGTTTTAGCGAGGGCACCATATATTTT. This chain links TRBV28 with TRBJ1-3; no definite D call. Germline assignment: CDR1 MDHEN and CDR2 SYDVKM. V was cut by 3 bases and J by 9 bases, with 9 bases left in between. There are 12 residues in the CDR3. The complete variable domain, with remaining parts taken from reference TRBV28 and TRBJ1-3, reads DVKVTQSSRYLVKRTGEKVFLECVQDMDHENMFWYRQDPGLGLRLIYFSYDVKMKEKGDIPEGYSVSREKKERFSLILESASTNQTSMYLCASSFSEGTIYFGEGSWLTVV.

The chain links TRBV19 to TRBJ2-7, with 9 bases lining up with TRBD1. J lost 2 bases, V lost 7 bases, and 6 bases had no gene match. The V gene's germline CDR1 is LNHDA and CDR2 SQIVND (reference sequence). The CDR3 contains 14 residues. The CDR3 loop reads CASNRGQGPYEQYF. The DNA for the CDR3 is TGTGCCAGTAACCGGGGACAGGGCCCCTACGAGCAGTACTTC.

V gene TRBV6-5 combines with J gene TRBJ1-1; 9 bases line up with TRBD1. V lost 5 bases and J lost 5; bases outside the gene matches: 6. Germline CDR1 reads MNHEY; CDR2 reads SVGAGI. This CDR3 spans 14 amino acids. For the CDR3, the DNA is TGTGCCAGCAGTACCCGGGACAGGGCTACTGAAGCTTTCTTT. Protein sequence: CASSTRDRATEAFF.

The CDR3 nucleotides are TGTGCCAGCAGTTCCCGTATCGGCGGGTCTAGGCCCTACGAGCAGTACTTC. It encodes CASSSRIGGSRPYEQYF. The rearrangement joins TRBV6-2 or TRBV6-3 to TRBJ2-7, with D maybe TRBD2 (5 bases). Per the germline V gene, CDR1 is MNHEY and CDR2 is SVGEGT. CDR3 length: 17 amino acids. The ends were cut back, 4 bases at V and 2 bases at J, with 21 bases in the middle.

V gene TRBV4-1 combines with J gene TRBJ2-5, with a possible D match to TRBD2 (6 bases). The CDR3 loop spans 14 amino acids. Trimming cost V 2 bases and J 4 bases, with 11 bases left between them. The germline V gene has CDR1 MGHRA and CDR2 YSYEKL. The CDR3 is CASSQRSGGETQYF. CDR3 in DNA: TGCGCCAGCAGCCAACGTAGCGGTGGAGAGACCCAGTACTTC.

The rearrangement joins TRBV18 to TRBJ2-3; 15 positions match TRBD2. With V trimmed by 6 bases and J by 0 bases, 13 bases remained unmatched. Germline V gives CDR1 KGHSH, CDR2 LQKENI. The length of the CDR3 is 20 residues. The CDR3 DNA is TGTGCCAGCTCCCCAAGGACTAGCGGGGGGGCCAGGACTAGCACAGATACGCAGTATTTT. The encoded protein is CASSPRTSGGARTSTDTQYF.

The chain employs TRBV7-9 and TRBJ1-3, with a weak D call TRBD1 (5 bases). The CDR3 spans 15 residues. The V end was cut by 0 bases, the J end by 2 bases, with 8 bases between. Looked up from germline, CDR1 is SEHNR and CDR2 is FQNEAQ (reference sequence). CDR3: CASSLAQAPGNTIYF. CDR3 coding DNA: TGTGCCAGCAGCTTAGCACAGGCTCCTGGAAACACCATATATTTT. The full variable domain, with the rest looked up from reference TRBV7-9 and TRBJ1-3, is DTGVSQNPRHKITKRGQNVTFRCDPISEHNRLYWYRQTLGQGPEFLTYFQNEAQLEKSRLLSDRFSAERPKGSFSTLEIQRTEQGDSAMYLCASSLAQAPGNTIYFGEGSWLTVV.